This entry lists 20 T cell receptor beta chains sequenced from one sample in a study of Ad26.COV2.S vaccination and SARS-CoV-2 variants. Profiling relied on immunoSEQ multiplex PCR, and the TCRdb table lists in-frame clones only, not all of them. Of about 400,000 clones listed, over 75% are singletons. Specified treatment: around 19 received Ad26.COV2.S at low or high dose, single or two shots; 5 received placebo; per-sample allocation not given. Day 63 following the first vaccine or placebo injection was when the samples were taken. Source: peripheral blood, taken in a trial of Ad26.COV2.S vaccine versus placebo. These receptor sequences come from a person between 18 and 65 years old who received the Ad26.COV2.S COVID-19 vaccine or a placebo.

This chain's CDR3 is CASGAGGKFF. The CDR3 coding sequence is TGTGCCTCTGGAGCTGGGGGAAAGTTCTTC. The chain joins TRBV30 to TRBJ2-1, with D possibly being TRBD1 or TRBD2 (5 bases each). V was pared by 7 bases and J by 14 bases, with 15 bases between. The CDR3 length is 10 residues. Looked up from germline, CDR1 is GTSNPN and CDR2 is SVGIG (reference sequence). Variable domain in full (rest from reference TRBV30 and TRBJ2-1): SQTIHQWPATLVQPVGSPLSLECTVEGTSNPNLYWYRQAAGRGLQLLFYSVGIGQISSEVPQNLSASRPQDRQFILSSKKLLLSDSGFYLCASGAGGKFFGPGTRLTVL.

The chain uses TRBV28 and TRBJ1-1; perhaps TRBD1 as D (5 bases). CDR3 length: 13 amino acids. Germline assignment: CDR1 MDHEN and CDR2 SYDVKM. The ends were cut back, 6 bases at V and 11 bases at J, with 19 bases in the middle. The CDR3 loop is CASSQDSLRWAFF. The CDR3 DNA follows: TGTGCCAGCAGCCAAGACAGTCTTCGGTGGGCTTTCTTT.

CDR3 DNA: TGTGCCAGTAGTATCAGCTTGGAGCAGTTCTTC. Translation: CASSISLEQFF. The chain recombines TRBV19 with TRBJ2-1; D is ambiguous. V lost 3 bases and J lost 10, with 7 bases in between. The CDR3 runs 11 residues. Germline values: CDR1 LNHDA, CDR2 SQIVND (reference sequence).

This sequence joins TRBV7-2 and TRBJ1-2; 8 bases fit TRBD1. The CDR3 spans 15 residues. In germline, CDR1 is SGHTA, CDR2 FQGNSA. With 5 bases clipped from V and 1 base from J, the junction kept 6 bases outside the gene matches. CDR3 coding DNA: TGTGCCAGCAGCCCTCCCGACAGGGGTAACTATGGCTACACCTTC. Protein product: CASSPPDRGNYGYTF.

This rearrangement joins TRBV4-1 to TRBJ2-1, with 9 bases matching TRBD1. The CDR3 spans 15 residues. CDR1 and CDR2 from the germline V gene are MGHRA and YSYEKL. Trimming at V came to 8 bases and at J to 3 bases, leaving 8 bases not matched to a gene. The CDR3 protein is CASGPGTGYYNEQFF. CDR3 bases: TGCGCCAGCGGCCCCGGGACAGGGTACTACAATGAGCAGTTCTTC.

The V and J genes are TRBV9 and TRBJ2-3; D might be TRBD2 (6 bases). Germline V gives CDR1 SGDLS, CDR2 YYNGEE. The V gene lost 2 bases and the J gene lost 3 bases, with 7 bases spanning the gap. The CDR3 sequence is 13 residues long. The CDR3 loop is CASSVGTTDTQYF. The CDR3 bases are TGTGCCAGCAGCGTCGGGACTACAGATACGCAGTATTTT.

The chain recombines TRBV13 with TRBJ2-7, with 7 bases fitting TRBD2. Germline V gene data show CDR1 as PRHDT and CDR2 as FYEKMQ (reference sequence). CDR3 length: 17 amino acids. V was pared by 0 bases and J by 6 bases, with 14 bases of the junction left unmatched. The CDR3 is CASSLGEAGSLTSEQYF. CDR3 coding DNA: TGTGCCAGCAGCTTAGGAGAAGCGGGAAGCCTTACCTCCGAGCAGTACTTC. Filled out from reference TRBV13 and TRBJ2-7, the complete variable domain reads AAGVIQSPRHLIKEKRETATLKCYPIPRHDTVYWYQQGPGQDPQFLISFYEKMQSDKGSIPDRFSAQQFSDYHSELNMSSLELGDSALYFCASSLGEAGSLTSEQYFGPGTRLTVT.

This clone was counted a single time. This chain's CDR3 is CASTPGAGNQPQHF. CDR3 nucleotides: TGTGCCAGCACCCCGGGGGCGGGCAATCAGCCCCAGCATTTT. This sequence joins TRBV7-9 and TRBJ1-5; TRBD1 might be the D (6 bases). CDR3 length: 14 residues. Germline V lookup: CDR1 SEHNR, CDR2 FQNEAQ (reference sequence). The V end lost 7 bases, the J end lost 2 bases, and 12 bases lay between the germline ends.

The chain carries TRBV11-1 and TRBJ2-7, with 9 bases identical to TRBD2. This CDR3 is built from 15 residues. V lost 6 bases and J lost 2; bases outside the gene matches: 8. The germline V gene has CDR1 SGHAT and CDR2 FQDESV (reference sequence). CDR3 sequence (DNA): TGTGCCAGCAGTGGTCTAGCGGGGCCACCCTACGAGCAGTACTTC. Translation: CASSGLAGPPYEQYF.

The J gene is TRBJ2-3, the V gene TRBV12-3 or TRBV12-4; D gene ambiguous. The CDR3 has 11 residues. Trimming stripped 3 bases from V and 6 bases from J, with 4 bases between. As DNA, the CDR3 is TGTGCCAGCAGTTTCATGGATACGCAGTATTTT. Its protein product is CASSFMDTQYF.

CDR3 in amino acids: CASRAQGGDSYEQYF. The CDR3 DNA follows: TGTGCCAGCAGGGCGCAGGGTGGGGACTCCTACGAGCAGTACTTC. V usage is TRBV28 and J usage is TRBJ2-7; a possible D gene is TRBD1 (5 bases). The CDR3 is 15 residues long. Trimming removed 6 bases at V and 0 bases at J, with 15 bases between. Germline V CDR1 and CDR2: MDHEN, SYDVKM.

This clone was detected once. The chain couples TRBV27 to TRBJ2-3; no definite D call. CDR3 size: 13 residues. The V gene lost 8 bases and the J gene lost 1 base, with 10 bases spanning the gap. CDR1 and CDR2 (germline): MNHEY, SMNVEV (reference sequence). The CDR3 DNA reads as TGTGCCAGCCGAGCGAGAGGCACAGATACGCAGTATTTT. It translates to CASRARGTDTQYF.

This rearrangement joins TRBV3-1 (or the pseudogene TRBV3-2) to TRBJ1-1; the D is unclear. V was pared by 4 bases and J by 1 base, with 7 bases between. Germline loops: CDR1 LGHDT, CDR2 YNNKEL (reference sequence). The CDR3 is 13 residues long. This CDR3 reads CASSPLQNTEAFF. CDR3 nucleotides: TGTGCCAGCAGCCCACTCCAGAACACTGAAGCTTTCTTT.

The CDR3 DNA reads as TGTGCCAGCAGCTTAGATGGGGGGACAGGGGTCAATGAGCAGTTCTTC. It yields the protein CASSLDGGTGVNEQFF. This chain links TRBV11-2 with TRBJ2-1, with 10 bases that match TRBD1. The ends lost 0 bases at V and 6 bases at J; junction bases unmatched: 5. CDR1 is SGHAT, CDR2 FQNNGV, per germline. This CDR3 comprises 16 residues.

This clone showed up just once. This chain connects TRBV28 to TRBJ1-2; 7 nucleotides line up with TRBD1. The germline gives CDR1 MDHEN, CDR2 SYDVKM. This CDR3 has 14 residues. V shed 8 bases and J 4 bases; nucleotides not matched to a gene: 10. Written as DNA, the CDR3 is TGTGCCAGCGCCACTCCAGGGGGGAGCTATGGCTACACCTTC. It is translated as CASATPGGSYGYTF.

This chain uses TRBV3-1 (or the pseudogene TRBV3-2) with TRBJ2-6; possible D gene TRBD2, 5 bases. The CDR3 has 19 residues. V gave up 0 bases and J gave up 0 bases, with 15 bases separating them. The germline gives CDR1 LGHDT, CDR2 YNNKEL (reference sequence). The CDR3 nucleotides are TGTGCCAGCAGCCAAGATCTGTATTCTGGAGGCTCTGGGGCCAACGTCCTGACTTTC. This codes for CASSQDLYSGGSGANVLTF.

The chain employs TRBV18 and TRBJ1-2; tentatively, D is TRBD1 (5 bases). Per the germline V gene, CDR1 is KGHSH and CDR2 is LQKENI. The CDR3 runs 13 residues. Trimming removed 6 bases at V and 6 bases at J, with 14 bases between. CDR3: CASSSREGDGYTF. CDR3 nucleotides: TGTGCCAGCTCCAGCAGGGAGGGTGATGGCTACACCTTC.

Only a few counts were recorded for this clone. V usage is TRBV5-1 and J usage is TRBJ1-6, with no clear D. The ends were cut back, 2 bases at V and 5 bases at J, with 5 bases in the middle. CDR1 and CDR2 (germline): SGHRS, YFSETQ. The CDR3 spans 13 residues. CDR3 coding DNA: TGCGCCAGCAGCTTAGCCGATAATTCACCCCTCCACTTT. Protein sequence: CASSLADNSPLHF.

V gene TRBV2 combines with J gene TRBJ2-5; 9 bases are shared with TRBD2. The length of the CDR3 is 16 residues. The V gene's germline CDR1 is SNHLY and CDR2 FYNNEI. J lost 5 bases, V lost 1 base, and 8 bases had no gene match. For the CDR3, the DNA is TGTGCCAGCAGTGAAGACGGGACTAGCCTAGGGGAGACCCAGTACTTC. Residues: CASSEDGTSLGETQYF.

The V call is TRBV27, the J call TRBJ2-1, with 11 nucleotides matching TRBD2. V trimming: 5 bases; J trimming: 9 bases; junction bases outside the gene matches: 15. CDR1 MNHEY and CDR2 SMNVEV come from the germline V gene (reference sequence). This CDR3 has 17 residues. CDR3 residues: CASSAQSLAGGRIEQFF. The CDR3 DNA is TGTGCCAGCAGTGCCCAATCTCTAGCGGGAGGCCGCATTGAGCAGTTCTTC.